The clone carrying this T cell receptor beta chain was seen only a few times. An immunoSEQ assay, version v3.0, was performed at survey level. Some clones are missing from TCRdb's copy, which holds only in-frame ones; the method was immunoSEQ multiplex PCR. The repertoire holds about 20,000 clones, less than 85% seen once, with roughly 10% in the top ten. Germline loops: CDR1 LNHDA, CDR2 SQIVND (reference sequence). CDR3 length: 18 residues. Trimming removed 4 bases from V and 1 base from J, with 19 bases in between. The data belong to a study of long-term antiretroviral therapy in people with HIV. The chain couples TRBV19 to TRBJ2-2; TRBD1 is a possible D gene (5 bases). The clonotype was recovered from a middle-aged woman with HIV. Sequenced material: unsorted PBMCs, taken 0.2 years after starting antiretroviral therapy. The CDR3 DNA is TGTGCCAGTAGTACGTTACCATCGACAGCAGGGAACACCGGGGAGCTGTTTTTT. Translation gives CASSTLPSTAGNTGELFF.